Each of the 27 T cell receptor beta chains below was sequenced from the same sample in a study of T cells after yellow fever vaccination. TCRdb fed the 5' RACE reads into MiXCR, producing one record per CDR3 protein. This table has roughly 400,000 distinct CDR3 sequences, 18% appearing once. The starting material was PBMCs, obtained before the yellow fever booster vaccination. These receptors came from a man between 18 and 29 years old who received the YFV17D yellow fever vaccine.

This chain links TRBV9 with TRBJ2-2; D is undetermined. Germline V gene lookup returns CDR1 SGDLS and CDR2 YYNGEE. The CDR3 length is 13 residues. Trimming removed 2 bases from V and 5 bases from J, with 7 bases in between. CDR3 nucleotide sequence: TGTGCCAGCAGCGTGGACGGTACCGGGGAGCTGTTTTTT. It translates to CASSVDGTGELFF.

This clonotype was seen only a few times. The chain employs TRBV29-1 and TRBJ2-5; a possible D gene is TRBD2 (6 bases). CDR3 length: 12 residues. V was shortened by 7 bases and J by 7 bases, with 16 bases between the two germline ends. Looked up from germline, CDR1 is SQVTM and CDR2 is ANQGSEA. CDR3 DNA sequence: TGCAGCGCCAGGGACTTCGCTGGGACCCAGTACTTC. Translating it yields CSARDFAGTQYF.

This clonotype was recorded a few times. The chain employs TRBV12-3 or TRBV12-4 and TRBJ1-6; D call uncertain. The V end lost 2 bases, the J end lost 9 bases, and 8 bases lay between the germline ends. The CDR3 is 13 amino acids. The CDR3 reads CASSLYSGSPLHF. The CDR3 nucleotides read TGTGCCAGCAGTTTATATAGCGGTTCACCCCTCCACTTT.

The chain couples TRBV29-1 to TRBJ2-3, with 7 bases matching TRBD2. V was pared by 7 bases and J by 1 base, with 8 bases of the junction left unmatched. Germline CDR1 and CDR2: SQVTM and ANQGSEA. This CDR3 contains 14 residues. CDR3 bases: TGCAGCGCTGAGCGGGGCGCGGGCACAGATACGCAGTATTTT. Amino acid sequence: CSAERGAGTDTQYF.

This clonotype was found a few times. The chain has TRBV28 and TRBJ1-2; D is unclear. Trimming shortened V by 5 bases and J by 8 bases, and 12 bases separated the two germline ends. CDR3 length: 12 residues. CDR1 and CDR2 from the germline V gene are MDHEN and SYDVKM. In DNA, the CDR3 is TGTGCCAGCAGTCCGCCGATCAGGGGCTACACCTTC. It encodes CASSPPIRGYTF.

CDR3 region: CSVPGMRVLHF. CDR3 nucleotide sequence: TGCAGTGTCCCAGGGATGCGGGTCCTCCACTTT. The V call is TRBV20-1, the J call TRBJ1-6; D perhaps matches TRBD1 (5 bases). The CDR3 is 11 residues long. Germline CDR1 and CDR2: DFQATT and SNEGSKA (reference sequence). Trimming stripped 7 bases from V and 15 bases from J, with 16 bases between.

This chain links TRBV20-1 with TRBJ2-7, with D possibly being TRBD2 (6 bases). V lost 7 bases to trimming and J lost 0 bases, with 10 bases between them. The CDR3 is made up of 12 amino acids. The V gene's germline CDR1 is DFQATT and CDR2 SNEGSKA (reference sequence). CDR3 DNA sequence: TGCAGTGTTGGTAGCGGCTCCTACGAGCAGTACTTC. This encodes CSVGSGSYEQYF.

Remarks on this clonotype: Germline is not matched at one junction end, which may reflect a read error. This chain joins TRBV7-9 and TRBJ1-2, with 7 bases that match TRBD1. The germline CDR1 and CDR2 sequences are SEHNR and FQNEAQ (reference sequence). The CDR3 length is 14 residues. The DNA for the CDR3 is TGTGCCAGCAGCGTAGCGACAGGGTCGGATGGCTACACCTTC. As protein: CASSVATGSDGYTF.

In this sample, this clonotype turned up many times. The chain recombines TRBV5-1 with TRBJ1-1, with a tentative D call TRBD1 (6 bases). V gave up 4 bases and J gave up 3 bases, with 19 bases separating them. The CDR3 contains 16 residues. Germline V lookup: CDR1 SGHRS, CDR2 YFSETQ. The CDR3 sequence is CASSPGAGAVDTEAFF. The CDR3 coding sequence is TGCGCCAGCAGCCCCGGGGCGGGGGCTGTCGACACTGAAGCTTTCTTT.

This clonotype was seen a handful of times. The chain combines TRBV5-1 with TRBJ2-7, with 9 bases that match TRBD1. The trim removed 0 bases at V and 12 bases at J, leaving 10 bases unmatched. CDR1 and CDR2 (germline): SGHRS, YFSETQ. The CDR3 extends over 14 amino acids. DNA for the CDR3: TGCGCCAGCAGCTTGGAATCCGGGACAGGGTCGGGGTACTTC. This encodes CASSLESGTGSGYF.

The rearrangement joins TRBV12-3 or TRBV12-4 to TRBJ1-5; D gene unclear. This CDR3 region has 14 residues. V gave up 5 bases and J gave up 5 bases, with 13 bases separating them. This CDR3 is CASSPSGYDQPQHF. The CDR3 DNA reads as TGTGCCAGCAGTCCCTCCGGGTACGATCAGCCCCAGCATTTT.

This clonotype was counted ten times or more. As DNA, the CDR3 is TGTGCCAGCAGCCAAGACAGGGGGAAAGGGGGCTACACCTTC. The encoded protein is CASSQDRGKGGYTF. The V gene is TRBV12-3 or TRBV12-4, the J gene TRBJ1-2; TRBD1 matches 9 bases. This CDR3 region has 14 residues. V lost 6 bases, J lost 8 bases, and 10 bases stayed unmatched.

The CDR3, as DNA: TGTGCCAGCAGATTTCAGGGGGAAGTCGACGAGCAGTACTTC. Translated: CASRFQGEVDEQYF. J is TRBJ2-7 and V is TRBV5-5, with TRBD1 matching 7 bases. The CDR3 extends over 14 amino acids. Germline V lookup: CDR1 SGHKS, CDR2 YYEKEE (reference sequence). Trimming at V came to 5 bases and at J to 5 bases, leaving 10 bases not matched to a gene.

The genes are TRBV5-1 and TRBJ2-7, with 10 bases fitting TRBD1. CDR3 length: 15 residues. V was clipped by 4 bases and J by 0 bases; unmatched bases: 4. CDR1 and CDR2 from the germline V gene are SGHRS and YFSETQ. In DNA, the CDR3 is TGCGCCAGCAGCCCGGGACAGGGGTCCTCCTACGAGCAGTACGTC. Translating it yields CASSPGQGSSYEQYV.

There are a few counts of this clonotype. The chain is built from TRBV4-3 and TRBJ1-4; 8 nucleotides align to TRBD1. Germline V gives CDR1 LGHNA, CDR2 YSLEER. This CDR3 spans 15 amino acids. The J segment lost 1 base and the V segment lost 4 bases, leaving 2 bases of the junction unmatched. In nucleotides, the CDR3 is TGCGCCAGCAGCCCCGGACAGGGAACTAATGAAAAACTGTTTTTT. Protein sequence: CASSPGQGTNEKLFF.

This clonotype was observed a few times. The rearrangement joins TRBV18 to TRBJ1-1; TRBD1 matches at 9 bases. The trim removed 5 bases at V and 0 bases at J, leaving 4 bases unmatched. CDR1 KGHSH and CDR2 LQKENI come from the germline V gene. The CDR3 has 15 amino acids. The DNA for the CDR3 is TGTGCCAGCTCATCGGGACAGGGTTTGAACACTGAAGCTTTCTTT. Encoded protein: CASSSGQGLNTEAFF. Combining the CDR3 with reference TRBV18 and TRBJ1-1 gives the whole variable domain NAGVMQNPRHLVRRRGQEARLRCSPMKGHSHVYWYRQLPEEGLKFMVYLQKENIIDESGMPKERFSAEFPKEGPSILRIQQVVRGDSAAYFCASSSGQGLNTEAFFGQGTRLTVV.

The rearrangement links TRBV11-2 to TRBJ2-1; D perhaps matches TRBD1 (5 bases). CDR3 length: 13 amino acids. V dropped 5 bases and J dropped 3 bases, with 8 bases sitting between them. Germline CDR1 SGHAT, CDR2 FQNNGV. CDR3 amino acids: CASSKQDYNEQFF. DNA of the CDR3: TGTGCCAGCAGCAAACAGGACTACAATGAGCAGTTCTTC.

The genes are TRBV4-3 and TRBJ1-1, with D unclear. The V end was cut by 0 bases, the J end by 0 bases, with 14 bases between. Germline CDR1 reads LGHNA; CDR2 reads YSLEER. The CDR3 consists of 17 residues. DNA of the CDR3: TGCGCCAGCAGCCAAGAGGCCAGAGTTCGGGTGAACACTGAAGCTTTCTTT. This sequence encodes CASSQEARVRVNTEAFF.

In this sample, this clonotype turned up a few times. V and J are TRBV7-2 and TRBJ2-4; 12 bases align to TRBD1. V shed 0 bases, J shed 8 bases, and the junction held 11 bases outside the gene matches. Germline CDR1 SGHTA, CDR2 FQGNSA. The CDR3 covers 18 residues. CDR3 DNA sequence: TGTGCCAGCAGCTTAGCTGGTCGGGACAGGGGGCGCCGGGACATTCAGTACTTC. Encoded protein: CASSLAGRDRGRRDIQYF.

This clonotype came up a few times. This chain connects TRBV25-1 to TRBJ2-2; D gene ambiguous. Trimming removed 8 bases from V and 4 bases from J, with 14 bases in between. This CDR3 contains 14 residues. Germline values: CDR1 MGHDK, CDR2 SYGVNS. CDR3 bases: TGTGCCAGCTCACGGAGTCAGTCCACCGGGGAGCTGTTTTTT. Encoded protein: CASSRSQSTGELFF.

The chain carries TRBV2 and TRBJ2-1; D possibly matches TRBD1 or TRBD2 (6 bases each). Germline values: CDR1 SNHLY, CDR2 FYNNEI. This CDR3 comprises 17 residues. Trimming took 2 bases from V and 7 from J, leaving 21 bases between them. CDR3 amino acids: CASSESLPVGGTNEQFF. CDR3 DNA sequence: TGTGCCAGCAGTGAATCACTCCCGGTAGGGGGGACTAATGAGCAGTTCTTC.

This clonotype showed up just a few times. V usage is TRBV6-7 and J usage is TRBJ2-2; TRBD2 matches at 9 bases. TRBV6-7 is sorted into the ORF group, with uncertain function. V was clipped by 1 base and J by 5 bases; unmatched bases: 5. The CDR3 has 16 amino acids. The CDR3 DNA is TGTGCCAGCAGTTACTGGGGACTAGCATGGACCGGGGAGCTGTTTTTT. Translation gives CASSYWGLAWTGELFF.

V and J are TRBV5-1 and TRBJ2-3; 13 bases are a match to TRBD2. The ends lost 7 bases at V and 2 bases at J; junction bases unmatched: 7. The germline V gene encodes CDR1 SGHRS and CDR2 YFSETQ. The CDR3 has 16 amino acids. CDR3 loop: CASQTGLAGDTDTQYF. CDR3 DNA sequence: TGCGCCAGCCAAACAGGACTAGCGGGGGACACAGATACGCAGTATTTT.

The genes are TRBV5-1 and TRBJ2-3; tentative D call: TRBD2 (5 bases). The CDR3 runs to 13 residues. Germline CDR1 is SGHRS and CDR2 is YFSETQ. The V gene lost 5 bases and the J gene lost 3 bases, with 10 bases spanning the gap. CDR3: CASRPSRTDTQYF. In DNA, the CDR3 is TGCGCCAGCAGGCCTAGCAGGACAGATACGCAGTATTTT.

This clonotype was counted many times. The J gene is TRBJ1-2, the V gene TRBV5-1; TRBD1 matches at 10 bases. Germline loops: CDR1 SGHRS, CDR2 YFSETQ. The CDR3 totals 12 residues. Trimming took 4 bases from V and 8 from J; bases not matched to a gene: 2. The CDR3: CASSGQGDGYTF. DNA of the CDR3: TGCGCCAGCAGCGGACAGGGGGACGGCTACACCTTC.

The rearrangement uses TRBV29-1 and TRBJ2-1; the D is unclear. V was clipped by 6 bases and J by 10 bases, with 13 bases between them. This CDR3 has 11 residues. The germline V gene encodes CDR1 SQVTM and CDR2 ANQGSEA. The DNA of the CDR3 is TGCAGCGTAGAACGTAGGCAAGAGCAGTTCTTC. It translates to CSVERRQEQFF.

This clonotype was seen ten or more times. The rearrangement uses TRBV7-2 and TRBJ2-5; 9 bases fit TRBD1. The CDR3 spans 15 residues. The germline CDR1 and CDR2 sequences are SGHTA and FQGNSA. With V trimmed by 5 bases and J by 5 bases, 9 bases remained unmatched. CDR3 protein: CASSTNRGPEETQYF. The CDR3 coding sequence is TGTGCCAGCAGCACCAACAGGGGGCCGGAGGAGACCCAGTACTTC. The entire variable domain, with the rest obtained from reference TRBV7-2 and TRBJ2-5, is as follows: GAGVSQSPSNKVTEKGKDVELRCDPISGHTALYWYRQSLGQGLEFLIYFQGNSAPDKSGLPSDRFSAERTGGSVSTLTIQRTQQEDSAVYLCASSTNRGPEETQYFGPGTRLLVL.